The 20 T cell receptor beta chains below come from one sample, sequenced in a study of blood T cells in healthy people across ages. It was with a sample-barcoded 5' primer and a J-beta primer mix that a second PCR of roughly 7 to 12 cycles was run. One entry per CDR3 protein results from TCRdb running MiXCR on the 5' RACE reads. The repertoire consists of about 800,000 distinct CDR3 sequences, with more than 45% occurring once and the leading ten covering about 20%. The specimen was blood. Source of these receptors: a man aged 25-45 years in good health.

The rearrangement links TRBV15 to TRBJ2-5; maybe TRBD2 (6 bases). V lost 1 base, J lost 11 bases, and 17 bases lay in between. CDR1 is LNHNV and CDR2 is YYDKDF in the germline V gene (reference sequence). This CDR3 is built from 14 residues. The CDR3 protein is CATSRAGTANEQYF. The DNA of the CDR3 is TGTGCCACCAGCAGAGCCGGGACTGCTAATGAGCAGTACTTC.

In its sample, this clonotype was seen a few times. The V call is TRBV7-2, the J call TRBJ2-1; 7 nucleotides match TRBD1. Per germline, CDR1 SGHTA and CDR2 FQGNSA. V was clipped by 7 bases and J by 8 bases; unmatched bases: 11. This CDR3 is 14 amino acids long. CDR3: CASNRPQGFHEQFF. For the CDR3, the DNA is TGTGCCAGCAATCGCCCACAGGGGTTCCATGAGCAGTTCTTC.

There are a few counts of this clonotype. V usage is TRBV5-1 and J usage is TRBJ2-7; D possibly matches TRBD1 or TRBD2 (6 bases each). The ends were cut back, 3 bases at V and 4 bases at J, with 14 bases in the middle. The CDR3 runs 14 residues. CDR1 SGHRS and CDR2 YFSETQ come from the germline V gene. The CDR3 bases are TGCGCCAGCAGCTCCCTAAGGGGGGAATACGAGCAGTACTTC. Its translation is CASSSLRGEYEQYF.

DNA for the CDR3: TGCAGCGTTGAAACAACTAGTTCCTACAATGAGCAGTACTTC. Protein sequence: CSVETTSSYNEQYF. The chain links TRBV29-1 to TRBJ2-1, with TRBD2 as a possible D gene (5 bases). The DNA end is a closer match to TRBJ2-7, so the J assignment may be wrong. CDR3 length equals 14 residues. Germline-derived CDR1 and CDR2 are SQVTM and ANQGSEA.

The sample holds a few counts of this clonotype. V and J are TRBV25-1 and TRBJ2-1; TRBD2 agrees at 7 bases. CDR1 MGHDK and CDR2 SYGVNS come from the germline V gene. The CDR3 is 14 residues long. J gave up 9 bases and V 1 base, and 6 bases lay outside the gene matches. The CDR3, as DNA: TGTGCCAGCAGTGAATTTCTGGGGGGGGGTGAGCAGTTCTTC. The encoded protein is CASSEFLGGGEQFF.

This clonotype showed up just a few times. The rearrangement uses TRBV12-3 or TRBV12-4 and TRBJ1-2; unclear D gene. Trimming cost V 6 bases and J 8 bases, with 16 bases left between them. This CDR3 spans 13 amino acids. The DNA of the CDR3 is TGTGCCAGCAGCCCGTCGGGGATAAGAGGCTACACCTTC. Encoded protein: CASSPSGIRGYTF.

This clonotype was observed a handful of times. CDR3 region: CASSLGRRRITGYTF. CDR3 DNA sequence: TGTGCCAGCAGTCTGGGGAGGCGGCGGATTACGGGCTACACCTTC. V and J are TRBV12-3 or TRBV12-4 and TRBJ1-2; D is unresolved. The CDR3 is made up of 15 amino acids. Trimming took off 5 bases at V and 8 bases at J, with 21 bases between the two ends.

The chain joins TRBV6-5 to TRBJ2-3; no firm D call. Per germline, CDR1 MNHEY and CDR2 SVGAGI. CDR3 length equals 16 residues. V gave up 7 bases and J gave up 2 bases, with 19 bases separating them. CDR3 residues: CASTPSMGIVTDTQYF. The CDR3 nucleotides read TGTGCCAGCACCCCATCAATGGGCATCGTCACAGATACGCAGTATTTT.

The V and J genes are TRBV29-1 and TRBJ2-5, with 7 bases lining up with TRBD1. The end of the DNA fits TRBJ2-7 better, so the J call may be wrong. Germline values: CDR1 SQVTM, CDR2 ANQGSEA. The CDR3 contains 15 residues. The CDR3 DNA reads as TGCAGCGTTGAAGCCCCCGGGACAGAGGACTACGAGCAGTACTTC. The encoded protein is CSVEAPGTEDYEQYF.

The V and J genes are TRBV20-1 and TRBJ2-2; 7 bases match TRBD1. The CDR3 extends over 16 amino acids. CDR1 and CDR2 from the germline V gene are DFQATT and SNEGSKA (reference sequence). Trimming cost V 3 bases and J 3 bases; bases outside gene matches: 10. The CDR3 spells CSARPPGQTYTGELFF. The DNA for the CDR3 is TGCAGTGCTAGGCCTCCGGGACAGACTTACACCGGGGAGCTGTTTTTT.

The chain recombines TRBV7-2 with TRBJ2-7; D remains unclear. Germline V lookup: CDR1 SGHTA, CDR2 FQGNSA. V was shortened by 3 bases and J by 0 bases, with 9 bases between the two germline ends. This CDR3 comprises 14 residues. The CDR3 reads CASSLTYNSYEQYF. In nucleotides, the CDR3 is TGTGCCAGCAGCTTGACCTACAACTCCTACGAGCAGTACTTC.

V is TRBV10-2 and J is TRBJ1-4, with TRBD1 as a possible D gene (6 bases). Trimming took 5 bases from V and 7 from J, leaving 17 bases between them. CDR3 length: 15 amino acids. The germline V gene encodes CDR1 WSHSY and CDR2 SAAADI. CDR3 nucleotide sequence: TGCGCCAGCAGTTCCGGGGGCCGGATTGTTGAAAAACTGTTTTTT. The encoded protein is CASSSGGRIVEKLFF.

This clonotype came up a few times. The genes are TRBV20-1 and TRBJ2-5; 8 nucleotides line up with TRBD2. The junction had 7 bases not matched to a gene; V was cut back by 0 bases and J by 4 bases. The CDR3 runs 15 residues. Germline-derived CDR1 and CDR2 are DFQATT and SNEGSKA (reference sequence). CDR3 DNA sequence: TGCAGTGCTAGAGATGGGCGGCTAGCGGGAGAGACCCAGTACTTC. Translating gives CSARDGRLAGETQYF.

V usage is TRBV20-1 and J usage is TRBJ1-4; TRBD1 agrees at 9 bases. This CDR3 spans 15 amino acids. V shed 3 bases, J shed 8 bases, and the junction held 10 bases outside the gene matches. CDR1 is DFQATT and CDR2 is SNEGSKA in the germline V gene (reference sequence). This CDR3 reads CSARVQGTGREKLFF. The CDR3 region has the DNA TGCAGTGCTAGGGTTCAAGGGACAGGGCGCGAAAAACTGTTTTTT.

The chain uses TRBV24-1 and TRBJ2-3, with D perhaps TRBD1 or TRBD2 (5 bases each). This CDR3 has 13 residues. The V and J ends lost 9 bases and 3 bases respectively, with 12 bases between them. From germline, CDR1 is KGHDR and CDR2 SFDVKD. The CDR3, as DNA: TGTGCCACCTCAGGGAGATTAACAGATACGCAGTATTTT. This codes for CATSGRLTDTQYF.

DNA of the CDR3: TGTGCCAGCAGTCCCACGGGGTCACCCCTCCACTTT. Translated, it gives CASSPTGSPLHF. This sequence joins TRBV12-3 or TRBV12-4 and TRBJ1-6; D unclear. Trimming left V 5 bases short and J 10 bases short, with 9 bases between. This CDR3 is built from 12 residues.

Worth noting for this clonotype: Its ends do not fully match the called genes, so a read error is possible. The chain links TRBV7-6 to TRBJ2-1; 11 nucleotides agree with TRBD2. The CDR3 totals 15 residues. CDR1 is SGHVS and CDR2 is FNYEAQ in the germline V gene. The CDR3 spells CVSSLLAGGDNEQFF. CDR3 coding DNA: TGTGTCAGCAGCTTGCTAGCGGGGGGAGACAATGAGCAGTTCTTC.

This clonotype was detected only a few times. V usage is TRBV27 and J usage is TRBJ2-1; possibly TRBD2 for D (8 bases). In germline, CDR1 is MNHEY, CDR2 SMNVEV (reference sequence). The V gene lost 4 bases and the J gene lost 12 bases, with 16 bases spanning the gap. There are 13 residues in the CDR3. The CDR3 bases are TGTGCCAGCAGTTACGGGGGGGACAGCTGGCAGTTCTTC. Translating gives CASSYGGDSWQFF.

V usage is TRBV6-1 and J usage is TRBJ2-7; D possibly corresponds to TRBD2 (5 bases). V shed 1 base and J shed 4 bases, with 11 bases lying between them. Germline lookup yields CDR1 MNHNS and CDR2 SASEGT. The CDR3 is 14 amino acids. CDR3 region: CASSEGGRAYEQYF. The CDR3 nucleotides read TGTGCCAGCAGTGAAGGCGGGCGGGCGTACGAGCAGTACTTC.

This clonotype was detected many times. V gene TRBV7-2 combines with J gene TRBJ2-7; 13 nucleotides match TRBD2. There are 15 residues in the CDR3. V lost 6 bases to trimming and J lost 2 bases; unmatched junction nucleotides: 4. Looked up from germline, CDR1 is SGHTA and CDR2 is FQGNSA. DNA for the CDR3: TGTGCCAGCAGTTATACTAGCGGGGGGGCCTACGAGCAGTACTTC. Protein product: CASSYTSGGAYEQYF.